This T cell receptor (beta chain) was found in a study of immune evolution from preneoplasia to lung adenocarcinoma. The method was immunoSEQ multiplex PCR; TCRdb's version includes in-frame clones alone and lacks a portion of them. The sample carries around 11,000 clones, roughly 85% recorded once. This CDR3 has 16 residues. Germline CDR1 and CDR2: WSHSY and SAAADI. The V gene lost 0 bases and the J gene lost 9 bases, with 20 bases spanning the gap. Sample: FFPE minimally invasive lung adenocarcinoma tissue. This sequence was found in a person aged 70 to 80 with lung adenocarcinoma. J is TRBJ2-5 and V is TRBV10-2; D is unclear. The CDR3 nucleotides read TGCGCCAGCAGTGAGTCGAGGTTTGGCGAACAAGCGTCCCAGTACTTC. Protein: CASSESRFGEQASQYF.